What follows are 21 T cell receptor beta chains derived from one specimen sequenced in a study of T cells in Graves' hyperthyroidism and ophthalmopathy. Template material for amplifying TCR beta CDR3 regions consisted of RNA transcripts. TCR CDR3 underwent first-round RT-PCR with the HTBI primer set. TCRdb re-called the multiplex PCR reads through MiXCR, storing one row per CDR3 protein. This table has about 590,000 distinct CDR3 sequences, more than 13% appearing once. The sequenced material came from blood. These receptors all stem from a woman younger than 30 with Graves' ophthalmopathy.

This clonotype was counted ten times or more. This chain connects TRBV6-1 to TRBJ1-5; no firm D call. V was trimmed by 2 bases and J by 0 bases, leaving 8 bases between them. The CDR3 has 15 amino acids. Germline V gene data show CDR1 as MNHNS and CDR2 as SASEGT. The CDR3 region is CASSERTVSNQPQHF. The CDR3 nucleotides read TGTGCCAGCAGTGAAAGGACGGTTAGCAATCAGCCCCAGCATTTT.

This clonotype has more than one count but fewer than ten. CDR3 residues: CASSHTFTNNEQFF. Written as DNA, the CDR3 is TGTGCCAGTAGTCACACATTCACCAACAATGAGCAGTTCTTC. The chain employs TRBV19 and TRBJ2-1; no clear D gene. CDR3 length: 14 amino acids. The germline V and J ends were trimmed by 5 bases and 5 bases, with 13 bases remaining between them. Germline values: CDR1 LNHDA, CDR2 SQIVND (reference sequence).

This clonotype was counted between two and nine times. The rearrangement links TRBV6-5 to TRBJ1-1; D is unresolved. There are 17 residues in the CDR3. The V gene's germline CDR1 is MNHEY and CDR2 SVGAGI. V was clipped by 3 bases and J by 0 bases, with 17 bases between them. The CDR3 nucleotides are TGTGCCAGCAGTTATGATTCGTCGATCTTTATGAACACTGAAGCTTTCTTT. Protein sequence: CASSYDSSIFMNTEAFF.

This clonotype was seen a few times. The genes are TRBV6-4 and TRBJ1-2; D perhaps matches TRBD1 (6 bases). Germline V CDR1 and CDR2: MRHNA, SNTAGT. This CDR3 has 14 amino acids. V was cut by 4 bases and J by 3 bases, with 12 bases left in between. This chain's CDR3 is CASSAGGDYYGYTF. In DNA, the CDR3 is TGTGCCAGCAGTGCTGGGGGCGACTACTATGGCTACACCTTC.

This clonotype was recorded many times. The junction shows a germline mismatch at one end, possibly a read error. The chain uses TRBV7-7 and TRBJ2-5; D is uncertain. The CDR3 extends over 13 amino acids. Germline V gene data show CDR1 as SSHAT and CDR2 as FNYEAQ (reference sequence). CDR3 sequence (DNA): TGTGCTAGCAGCTTACACCTCCAGGAGACCCAGTACTTC. Residues: CASSLHLQETQYF.

The table lists this clonotype with many counts. V usage is TRBV7-2 and J usage is TRBJ1-5; weak D call: TRBD1 (5 bases). Germline V gene lookup returns CDR1 SGHTA and CDR2 FQGNSA. The CDR3 totals 15 residues. Trimming shortened V by 2 bases and J by 5 bases, and 13 bases separated the two germline ends. The CDR3 region is CASSLYPRGDQPQHF. The CDR3 DNA sequence: TGTGCCAGCAGCTTATATCCTCGGGGGGATCAGCCCCAGCATTTT.

This clonotype was counted only a few times. J is TRBJ2-1 and V is TRBV12-5; 8 bases align to TRBD2. This CDR3 contains 16 residues. V dropped 4 bases and J dropped 6; count of bases not matched to a gene: 11. Per the germline V gene, CDR1 is LGHNT and CDR2 is FRNRAP. CDR3 DNA sequence: TGTGCTAGTGGTTCGGTAGCGGGACTACCGTTCAATGAGCAGTTCTTC. This gives the protein CASGSVAGLPFNEQFF.

In its sample, this clonotype was seen many times. Here the CDR3 DNA reads TGCAGTGCTATGGGTATGGGCGGTGGCGGGAGGGCCCGGGATTCACCAGATACGCAGTATTTT. Its protein product is CSAMGMGGGGRARDSPDTQYF. V and J are TRBV20-1 and TRBJ2-3, with 9 bases fitting TRBD2. The V gene end was trimmed by 4 bases and the J gene end by 4 bases; junction bases not matched to a gene: 27. CDR3 length: 21 residues. The V gene's germline CDR1 is DFQATT and CDR2 SNEGSKA (reference sequence).

This clonotype was seen at least ten times. V usage is TRBV28 and J usage is TRBJ2-5; D is possibly TRBD2 (5 bases). Germline values: CDR1 MDHEN, CDR2 SYDVKM. V lost 10 bases and J lost 1, with 13 bases in between. The CDR3 length is 13 residues. Written as DNA, the CDR3 is TGTGCCACTACCCCGGGATTCCAAGAGACCCAGTACTTC. Translating it yields CATTPGFQETQYF.

The gene calls are TRBV9 and TRBJ1-4, with D perhaps matching TRBD1 (5 bases). This CDR3 is 16 amino acids long. CDR1 and CDR2 from the germline V gene are SGDLS and YYNGEE. Trimming removed 3 bases at V and 8 bases at J, with 20 bases between. The CDR3 spells CASSARGGGLGEKLFF. The CDR3 coding sequence is TGTGCCAGCAGCGCCCGCGGGGGAGGGTTGGGCGAAAAACTGTTTTTT.

The chain joins TRBV4-2 to TRBJ2-7; 7 bases fit TRBD1. V was clipped by 6 bases and J by 2 bases; unmatched bases: 7. This CDR3 is built from 14 residues. Germline loops: CDR1 LGHNA, CDR2 YNFKEQ. The CDR3 DNA follows: TGTGCCAGCAGGAACAATCAGGGGGCCTACGAGCAGTACTTC. Translating it yields CASRNNQGAYEQYF.

Remarks on this clonotype: At one boundary the junction diverges from the germline segment, which might be a read error. This rearrangement joins TRBV6-1 to TRBJ1-1; D call uncertain. The CDR3 runs 12 residues. Germline V gene lookup returns CDR1 MNHNS and CDR2 SASEGT. CDR3 sequence (DNA): TGTGCCAGCAGTGAAGGGAACACTGAAGCTTCCTTT. This translates into CASSEGNTEASF.

This clonotype was recorded many times. The V call is TRBV27, the J call TRBJ2-7; D might be TRBD2 (5 bases). Germline V gene data show CDR1 as MNHEY and CDR2 as SMNVEV (reference sequence). Deletions cut 3 bases from V and 0 bases from J, with 9 bases between. CDR3 length: 14 residues. CDR3 sequence reads: CASSFKRSSYEQYF. The CDR3 bases are TGTGCCAGCAGTTTTAAGCGGAGCTCCTACGAGCAGTACTTC.

Of note for this clonotype: This sequence may be a read error, since a much larger clone differs from it by one base. The chain carries TRBV20-1 and TRBJ2-3; D is unclear. V lost 3 bases and J 6 bases, leaving 13 bases between the germline ends. Germline lookup yields CDR1 DFQATT and CDR2 SNEGSKA (reference sequence). This CDR3 has 13 amino acids. CDR3 bases: TGCAGTGCTAGGAAGGTTGGAGTGGATACGCAGTATTTT. Its translation: CSARKVGVDTQYF.

This chain connects TRBV24-1 to TRBJ2-1; D remains ambiguous. V shed 2 bases and J shed 8 bases, with 9 bases lying between them. Germline V gives CDR1 KGHDR, CDR2 SFDVKD. CDR3 length: 13 amino acids. CDR3 residues: CATSDSTLDEQFF. Written as DNA, the CDR3 is TGTGCCACCAGTGATTCGACTCTCGATGAGCAGTTCTTC.

Many counts were recorded for this clonotype. The chain couples TRBV3-1 to TRBJ2-3; 7 bases are shared with TRBD2. This CDR3 is built from 13 residues. J was trimmed by 6 bases and V by 4 bases; bases with no gene match: 4. Germline lookup yields CDR1 LGHDT and CDR2 YNNKEL (reference sequence). The DNA of the CDR3 is TGTGCCAGCAGCCGATGGCGGGGGGATACGCAGTATTTT. Protein: CASSRWRGDTQYF.

This clonotype was counted ten times or more. The chain recombines TRBV5-6 with TRBJ2-1, with TRBD2 identical over 9 bases. From germline, CDR1 is SGHDT and CDR2 YYEEEE. The CDR3 totals 15 residues. Trimming took 3 bases from V and 3 from J; bases not matched to a gene: 4. The chain's CDR3 is CASSWGTSSYNEQFF. CDR3 coding DNA: TGTGCCAGCAGCTGGGGGACTAGCAGCTACAATGAGCAGTTCTTC.

In this sample, this clonotype turned up many times. This chain connects TRBV11-3 to TRBJ1-1; the D gene is possibly TRBD1 (6 bases). The germline V gene encodes CDR1 SGHNT and CDR2 YENEEA. The CDR3 is 17 amino acids. V was shortened by 5 bases and J by 3 bases, with 22 bases between the two germline ends. DNA of the CDR3: TGTGCCAGCAGCCCCCCAGATAGGAGACAGGAGGACACTGAAGCTTTCTTT. The encoded protein is CASSPPDRRQEDTEAFF. The full variable domain, with the rest looked up from reference TRBV11-3 and TRBJ1-1, is EAGVVQSPRYKIIEKKQPVAFWCNPISGHNTLYWYLQNLGQGPELLIRYENEEAVDDSQLPKDRFSAERLKGVDSTLKIQPAELGDSAVYLCASSPPDRRQEDTEAFFGQGTRLTVV.

The rearrangement uses TRBV11-2 and TRBJ2-3, with D unclear. The CDR3 is 13 amino acids. Looked up from germline, CDR1 is SGHAT and CDR2 is FQNNGV. Trimming took 5 bases from V and 2 from J, leaving 8 bases between them. In DNA form, the CDR3 reads TGTGCCAGCAGCCAAGAGATCACAGATACGCAGTATTTT. Protein: CASSQEITDTQYF.

This clonotype was recorded a few times. The chain combines TRBV7-9 with TRBJ2-2, with D uncertain. With 3 bases removed from V and 0 bases from J, the gap between germline ends came to 8 bases. The CDR3 contains 15 residues. CDR1 is SEHNR and CDR2 is FQNEAQ in the germline V gene (reference sequence). As DNA, the CDR3 is TGTGCCAGCAGCTTCCACGTCTCGAACACCGGGGAGCTGTTTTTT. This gives the protein CASSFHVSNTGELFF.

This clonotype was observed a few times. It may be a read error: a sequence one base away is much more abundant. The genes are TRBV18 and TRBJ1-1; 9 bases line up with TRBD1. Germline V gene sequence: CDR1 KGHSH, CDR2 LQKENI. The CDR3 length is 16 residues. The ends lost 4 bases at V and 1 base at J; junction bases unmatched: 7. CDR3 nucleotide sequence: TGTGCCAGCTCACGTACAGGGGGCAGGACGAACACTGAAGCTTTCTTT. Amino acid sequence: CASSRTGGRTNTEAFF. Looking up the rest from reference TRBV18 and TRBJ1-1 gives the full variable domain: NAGVMQNPRHLVRRRGQEARLRCSPMKGHSHVYWYRQLPEEGLKFMVYLQKENIIDESGMPKERFSAEFPKEGPSILRIQQVVRGDSAAYFCASSRTGGRTNTEAFFGQGTRLTVV.